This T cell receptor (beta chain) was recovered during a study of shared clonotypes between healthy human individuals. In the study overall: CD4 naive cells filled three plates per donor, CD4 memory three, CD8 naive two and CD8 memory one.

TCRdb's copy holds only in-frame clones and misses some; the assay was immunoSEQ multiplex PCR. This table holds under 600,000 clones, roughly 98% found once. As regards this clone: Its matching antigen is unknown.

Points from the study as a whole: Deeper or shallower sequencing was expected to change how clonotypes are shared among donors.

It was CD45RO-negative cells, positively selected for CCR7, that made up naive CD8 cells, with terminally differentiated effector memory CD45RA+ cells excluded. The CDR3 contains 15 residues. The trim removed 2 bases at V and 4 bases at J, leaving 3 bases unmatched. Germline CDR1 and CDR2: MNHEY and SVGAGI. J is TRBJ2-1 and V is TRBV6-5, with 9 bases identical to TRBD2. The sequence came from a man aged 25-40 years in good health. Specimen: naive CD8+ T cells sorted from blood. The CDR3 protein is CASSYEAGGYNEQFF. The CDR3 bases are TGTGCCAGCAGTTACGAAGCGGGAGGATACAATGAGCAGTTCTTC.